The next 15 T cell receptor beta chains were all read from a single sample in a study of blood T cell repertoires in COVID-19. Data came from immunoSEQ multiplex PCR; TCRdb stores just in-frame clones and leaves some out. In the table there are about 250,000 clones, around 83% of which are singletons. The sample comprised peripheral blood. The receptors derive from a man of 80 years or more with acute or convalescent COVID-19.

This sequence joins TRBV28 and TRBJ1-4; 9 nucleotides agree with TRBD1. Unmatched junction bases numbered 14, after V lost 5 bases and J lost 7 bases. Germline V gene data show CDR1 as MDHEN and CDR2 as SYDVKM. CDR3 length: 17 amino acids. The CDR3 reads CASSLSGQGSVSEKLFF. CDR3 nucleotides: TGTGCCAGCAGTCTATCCGGACAGGGGTCGGTTAGTGAAAAACTGTTTTTT.

The J gene is TRBJ1-4, the V gene TRBV20-1, with D uncertain. In germline, CDR1 is DFQATT, CDR2 SNEGSKA (reference sequence). Trimming took 7 bases from V and 8 from J, leaving 11 bases between them. This CDR3 is built from 11 residues. CDR3: CSGGTGEKLFF. CDR3 coding DNA: TGCAGTGGAGGCACGGGGGAAAAACTGTTTTTT.

The V gene is TRBV28, the J gene TRBJ1-5, with D unresolved. V lost 1 base, J lost 2 bases, and 12 bases lay in between. The CDR3 runs 16 residues. The germline V gene has CDR1 MDHEN and CDR2 SYDVKM. The CDR3 sequence is CASSLSANFGNQPQHF. The CDR3 DNA reads as TGTGCCAGCAGTTTATCTGCTAATTTCGGCAATCAGCCCCAGCATTTT.

The chain couples TRBV5-5 to TRBJ1-2; no clear D gene. Trimming removed 2 bases from V and 8 bases from J, with 13 bases in between. Germline V gene sequence: CDR1 SGHKS, CDR2 YYEKEE (reference sequence). This CDR3 region has 13 residues. CDR3 amino acids: CASSLRGTQGYTF. CDR3 sequence (DNA): TGTGCCAGCAGCTTACGGGGAACTCAAGGCTACACCTTC.

The CDR3 DNA sequence: TGCGCCAGCAGCCCCGCCGGGGGGGGCTACAATGAGCAGTTCTTC. This gives the protein CASSPAGGGYNEQFF. V gene TRBV5-1 combines with J gene TRBJ2-1; 8 bases map to TRBD2. V was clipped by 4 bases and J by 3 bases; unmatched bases: 6. The germline V gene encodes CDR1 SGHRS and CDR2 YFSETQ. The length of the CDR3 is 15 residues.

The chain employs TRBV10-3 and TRBJ2-3, with 7 bases matching TRBD2. The CDR3 totals 16 residues. Germline CDR1 ENHRY, CDR2 SYGVKD. V was clipped by 3 bases and J by 4 bases; unmatched bases: 10. In DNA, the CDR3 is TGTGCCATCAGTGATGACTGGAGGGAGGGATCAGATACGCAGTATTTT. Amino acid sequence: CAISDDWREGSDTQYF.

The gene calls are TRBV2 and TRBJ2-5, with D perhaps TRBD1 (5 bases). Per germline, CDR1 SNHLY and CDR2 FYNNEI. This CDR3 has 14 residues. V lost 5 bases to trimming and J lost 2 bases, with 12 bases between them. CDR3 in amino acids: CASSKNDRQETQYF. The CDR3 DNA follows: TGTGCCAGCAGTAAAAACGACAGACAAGAGACCCAGTACTTC.

This clone has only one observation. This chain uses TRBV6-4 with TRBJ2-1, with TRBD2 matching 8 bases. V shed 4 bases and J 0 bases; nucleotides not matched to a gene: 2. This CDR3 comprises 15 residues. Germline V gene data show CDR1 as MRHNA and CDR2 as SNTAGT. CDR3 in amino acids: CASSAAGASYNEQFF. CDR3 coding DNA: TGTGCCAGCAGTGCAGCGGGGGCCTCCTACAATGAGCAGTTCTTC.

The chain uses TRBV5-1 and TRBJ1-4, with 9 nucleotides matching TRBD1. V was clipped by 0 bases and J by 7 bases; unmatched bases: 10. The CDR3 is 17 amino acids. Per germline, CDR1 SGHRS and CDR2 YFSETQ. The CDR3 nucleotides read TGCGCCAGCAGCTTGGCCGCACAGGGGGCGCAAGGTGAAAAACTGTTTTTT. It yields the protein CASSLAAQGAQGEKLFF. The variable domain in full, completed from reference TRBV5-1 and TRBJ1-4, reads KAGVTQTPRYLIKTRGQQVTLSCSPISGHRSVSWYQQTPGQGLQFLFEYFSETQRNKGNFPGRFSGRQFSNSRSEMNVSTLELGDSALYLCASSLAAQGAQGEKLFFGSGTQLSVL.

The chain has TRBV6-1 and TRBJ2-7; 10 bases agree with TRBD1. The trim removed 1 base at V and 6 bases at J, leaving 6 bases unmatched. Germline-derived CDR1 and CDR2 are MNHNS and SASEGT. This CDR3 is built from 15 residues. CDR3 DNA: TGTGCCAGCAGTGAAGGGAGACAGGGGGCCCTCGAGCAGTACTTC. Protein sequence: CASSEGRQGALEQYF.

The chain uses TRBV5-6 and TRBJ2-7; 11 nucleotides align to TRBD1. V was clipped by 3 bases and J by 9 bases; unmatched bases: 8. This CDR3 is built from 14 residues. In germline, CDR1 is SGHDT, CDR2 YYEEEE. In nucleotides, the CDR3 is TGTGCCAGCAGCTCCGGGACAGGGGGTAGTTGGCAGTACTTC. Residues: CASSSGTGGSWQYF. Complete variable domain (other parts from reference TRBV5-6 and TRBJ2-7): DAGVTQSPTHLIKTRGQQVTLRCSPKSGHDTVSWYQQALGQGPQFIFQYYEEEERQRGNFPDRFSGHQFPNYSSELNVNALLLGDSALYLCASSSGTGGSWQYFGPGTRLTVT.

The chain recombines TRBV5-1 with TRBJ2-1; 13 bases are shared with TRBD2. This CDR3 has 16 residues. The V segment lost 4 bases and the J segment 10 bases; nucleotides outside the gene matches: 11. Germline lookup yields CDR1 SGHRS and CDR2 YFSETQ. In DNA form, the CDR3 reads TGCGCCAGCAGCCCGGAGGGGACTAGCGGGAAGGGGGAGCAGTTCTTC. This encodes CASSPEGTSGKGEQFF.

The chain is built from TRBV19 and TRBJ2-4; the match to TRBD2 covers 13 bases. CDR3 length equals 18 residues. Per the germline V gene, CDR1 is LNHDA and CDR2 is SQIVND (reference sequence). With 7 bases clipped from V and 0 bases from J, the junction kept 9 bases outside the gene matches. The CDR3 reads CASTPGTSGALAKNIQYF. The DNA of the CDR3 is TGTGCCAGTACCCCAGGGACTAGCGGGGCCCTAGCCAAAAACATTCAGTACTTC.

This clone appeared once. The chain carries TRBV2 and TRBJ1-1, with 7 bases that match TRBD1. Germline CDR1 and CDR2: SNHLY and FYNNEI. CDR3 length: 14 amino acids. Germline trimming cut 4 bases from V and 6 bases from J; bases unmatched to any gene: 8. The CDR3 loop reads CASSVARGVAEAFF. The CDR3 DNA reads as TGTGCCAGCAGTGTGGCCAGGGGGGTGGCTGAAGCTTTCTTT.

As DNA, the CDR3 is TGTGCCTGGAGTGTAGAGGGGACAGGGGCTGGCTACACCTTC. Its protein is CAWSVEGTGAGYTF. V is TRBV30 and J is TRBJ1-2; 10 positions agree with TRBD1. The CDR3 totals 14 residues. Germline assignment: CDR1 GTSNPN and CDR2 SVGIG (reference sequence). The J segment lost 7 bases and the V segment lost 0 bases, leaving 5 bases of the junction unmatched.